The clone carrying this T cell receptor (beta chain) appeared many times. The investigators amplified TCR beta CDR3 regions from RNA transcripts. In the first-round RT-PCR of the TCR CDR3, the HTBI primer set was used. One entry per CDR3 protein results from TCRdb running MiXCR on the multiplex PCR reads. This sample carries approximately 710,000 distinct CDR3 sequences, roughly 17% of them seen once, and the ten largest clones take about a sixth. The source of the sample is a study of T cells in Graves' hyperthyroidism and ophthalmopathy. The sample comprised blood. This receptor was obtained from a man over 45 with Graves' hyperthyroidism.

The CDR3 loop is CASSLEKGGSEQFF. CDR3 in DNA: TGTGCCAGCAGCTTAGAAAAGGGGGGTAGTGAGCAGTTCTTC. This chain joins TRBV7-2 and TRBJ2-1, with D perhaps TRBD1 or TRBD2 (6 bases each). This CDR3 has 14 amino acids. Between the trimmed V and J ends, which lost 1 base and 9 bases, there was a span of 13 bases. Germline lookup yields CDR1 SGHTA and CDR2 FQGNSA.